This is a list of T cell receptor beta chains from one sample in a study of shared clonotypes between healthy human individuals. TCRdb's copy holds only in-frame clones and misses some; the assay was immunoSEQ multiplex PCR. The sample contains over a million clones, roughly 80% of which appear only once. Sample: memory CD4+ T cells sorted from blood. These receptors came from a man aged 18 to 35 in good health. CDR3s include the opening cysteine and the closing phenylalanine or tryptophan. The order of the fields is D gene, V gene, clone size, J gene, CDR3 DNA, CDR3 protein. D genes are given only for firm matches. Not all rows give a size; the values are once, few, many and, for expanded clones, a class.

>NA|TRBV6-1|NA|TRBJ1-5
TGTGCCAGCAGTGAAAGGGGAAATCAGCCCCAGCATTTT
CASSERGNQPQHF
>NA|TRBV7-8|NA|TRBJ2-2
TGTGCCAGCAGCTTTGTGTCCGGGGAGCTGTTTTTT
CASSFVSGELFF
>NA|TRBV6-5|NA|TRBJ1-1
TGTGCCAGCACCACCCCCGGGGCTGAAGCTTTCTTT
CASTTPGAEAFF
>TRBD2|TRBV29-1|NA|TRBJ2-3
TGCAGCGTTGAGCCCAGCGGGGGCTCCACAGATACGCAGTATTTT
CSVEPSGGSTDTQYF
>NA|TRBV4-1|NA|TRBJ1-3
TGCGCCAGCAGCCAGAACAGGGCTGGAGGAAACACCATATATTTT
CASSQNRAGGNTIYF
>TRBD2|TRBV19|once|TRBJ2-3
TGTGCCAGTAGCTCAAATTTGGGACTAGTCCTCACAGATACGCAGTATTTT
CASSSNLGLVLTDTQYF
>TRBD2|TRBV30|NA|TRBJ2-1
TGTGCCTGGAGCGTTGGGACTAGCGGGAGGTATGAGCAGTTCTTC
CAWSVGTSGRYEQFF
>NA|TRBV19|NA|TRBJ2-3
TGTGCCAGTAGTACCACATACACAGATACGCAGTATTTT
CASSTTYTDTQYF
>TRBD2|TRBV7-6|NA|TRBJ2-7
TGTGCCAGCAGCGCCGGCGTTGGGACTAGAAACTACGAGCAGTACTTC
CASSAGVGTRNYEQYF
>TRBD2|TRBV28|NA|TRBJ2-5
TGTGCCAGCAGTAGGCGGGGGGGCTACCAAGAGACCCAGTACTTC
CASSRRGGYQETQYF
>TRBD2|TRBV7-2|NA|TRBJ2-3
TGTGCCAGCAGCCAGGACTTCGGACTAGCGGGATTTTCAGATACGCAGTATTTT
CASSQDFGLAGFSDTQYF
>TRBD1|TRBV14|NA|TRBJ2-2
TGTGCCAGCAGCCATCAGACAGGGCCTGGGGAGCTGTTTTTT
CASSHQTGPGELFF
>NA|TRBV5-1|NA|TRBJ2-3
TGCGCCAGCAGCCGGTCGGTCTCTAGCACAGATACGCAGTATTTT
CASSRSVSSTDTQYF
>NA|TRBV7-2|NA|TRBJ2-1
TGTGCCAGCAGCTCTTTCTCCTACAATGAGCAGTTCTTC
CASSSFSYNEQFF
>NA|TRBV18|NA|TRBJ2-1
TGTGCCAGCTCACCATTGTCAAACGGGGATGAGCAGTTCTTC
CASSPLSNGDEQFF
>TRBD1|TRBV28|NA|TRBJ2-5
TGTGCCAGCAGTTCCAGGGGGCCCGTCAATCAAGAGACCCAGTACTTC
CASSSRGPVNQETQYF
>NA|TRBV19|NA|TRBJ1-1
TGTGCCAGTAGTCCCGGGGACCTAGGAAACACTGAAGCTTTCTTT
CASSPGDLGNTEAFF
>TRBD1|TRBV7-2|NA|TRBJ2-2
TGTGCCAGCAGTTCGACAGGGGATTTGGGGGAGCTGTTTTTT
CASSSTGDLGELFF
>TRBD2|TRBV2|NA|TRBJ2-3
TGTGCCAGCAGTGTCCTAGCGGGAGTGGTAGATACGCAGTATTTT
CASSVLAGVVDTQYF
>TRBD1|TRBV5-1|NA|TRBJ2-7
TGCGCCAGCAGCCAATTTGACGACAGGGCCTACGAGCAGTACTTC
CASSQFDDRAYEQYF
>TRBD2|TRBV19|NA|TRBJ2-3
TGTGCCAGTAGTATAGATCAGAAAAAACTAGCGATCACAGATACGCAGTATTTT
CASSIDQKKLAITDTQYF
>NA|TRBV6-1|NA|TRBJ1-5
TGTGCCAGCAGTCTCTCCGTCGATAGCAATCAGCCCCAGCATTTT
CASSLSVDSNQPQHF
>NA|TRBV11-2|NA|TRBJ1-1
TGTGCCAGCAGCTTAGCAACGACGGGCACTGAAGCTTTCTTT
CASSLATTGTEAFF
>NA|TRBV5-1|NA|TRBJ2-1
TGCGCCAGCAGCTTGGCGGACAGCTACAATGAGCAGTTCTTC
CASSLADSYNEQFF
>NA|TRBV10-3|NA|TRBJ1-1
TGTGCCATCAGTGAGGACGGAGTGAACACTGAAGCTTTCTTT
CAISEDGVNTEAFF